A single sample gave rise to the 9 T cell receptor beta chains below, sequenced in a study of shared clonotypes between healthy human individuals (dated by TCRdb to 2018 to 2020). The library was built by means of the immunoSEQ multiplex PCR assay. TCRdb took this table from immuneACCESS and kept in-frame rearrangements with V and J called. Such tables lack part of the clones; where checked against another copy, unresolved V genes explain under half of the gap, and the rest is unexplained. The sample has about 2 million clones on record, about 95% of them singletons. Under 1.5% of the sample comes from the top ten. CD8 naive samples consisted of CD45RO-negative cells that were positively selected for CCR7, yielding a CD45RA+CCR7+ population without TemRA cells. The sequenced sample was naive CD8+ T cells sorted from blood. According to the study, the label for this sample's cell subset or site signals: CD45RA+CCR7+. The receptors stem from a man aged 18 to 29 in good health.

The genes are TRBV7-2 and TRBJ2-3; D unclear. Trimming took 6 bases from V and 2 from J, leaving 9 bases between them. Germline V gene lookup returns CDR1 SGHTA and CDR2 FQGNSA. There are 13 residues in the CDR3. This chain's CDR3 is CASRPPTTDTQYF. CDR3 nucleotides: TGTGCCAGCAGACCGCCGACCACAGATACGCAGTATTTT.

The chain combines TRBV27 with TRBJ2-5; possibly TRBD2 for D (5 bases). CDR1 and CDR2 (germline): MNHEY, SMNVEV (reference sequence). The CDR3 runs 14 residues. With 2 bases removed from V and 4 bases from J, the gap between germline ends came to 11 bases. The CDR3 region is CASSLTGVPETQYF. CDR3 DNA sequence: TGTGCCAGCAGTTTAACCGGGGTACCAGAGACCCAGTACTTC.

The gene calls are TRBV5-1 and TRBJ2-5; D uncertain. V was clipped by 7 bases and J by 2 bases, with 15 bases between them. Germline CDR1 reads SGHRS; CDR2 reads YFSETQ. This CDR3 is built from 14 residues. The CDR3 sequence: CASFHSSDQETQYF. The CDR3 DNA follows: TGCGCCAGCTTCCATAGCAGTGATCAAGAGACCCAGTACTTC.

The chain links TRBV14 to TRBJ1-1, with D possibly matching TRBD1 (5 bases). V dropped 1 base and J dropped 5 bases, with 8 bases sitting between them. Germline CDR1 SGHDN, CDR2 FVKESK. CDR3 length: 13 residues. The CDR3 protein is CASSQAGLTEAFF. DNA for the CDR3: TGTGCCAGCAGCCAAGCAGGGTTAACTGAAGCTTTCTTT.

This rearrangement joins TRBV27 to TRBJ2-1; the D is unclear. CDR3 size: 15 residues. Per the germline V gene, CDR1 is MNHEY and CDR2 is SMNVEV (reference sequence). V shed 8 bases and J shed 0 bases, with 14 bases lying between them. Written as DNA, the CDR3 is TGTGCCAGCTCCCGACTGATCCGCTCCTACAATGAGCAGTTCTTC. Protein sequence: CASSRLIRSYNEQFF.

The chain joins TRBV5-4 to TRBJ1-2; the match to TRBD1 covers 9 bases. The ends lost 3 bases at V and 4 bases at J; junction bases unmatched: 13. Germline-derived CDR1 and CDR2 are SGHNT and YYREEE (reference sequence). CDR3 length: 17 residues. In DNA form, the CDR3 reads TGTGCCAGCAGCTGGGGGACAGGGATGGATTCGGTCTATGGCTACACCTTC. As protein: CASSWGTGMDSVYGYTF.

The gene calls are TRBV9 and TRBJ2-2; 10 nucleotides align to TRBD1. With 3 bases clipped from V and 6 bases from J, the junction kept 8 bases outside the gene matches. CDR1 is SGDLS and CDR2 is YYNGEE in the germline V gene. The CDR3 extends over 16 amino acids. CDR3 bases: TGTGCCAGCAGCGCCACCGGGACAGGGGAACCCGGGGAGCTGTTTTTT. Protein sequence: CASSATGTGEPGELFF. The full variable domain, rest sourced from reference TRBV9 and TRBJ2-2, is DSGVTQTPKHLITATGQRVTLRCSPRSGDLSVYWYQQSLDQGLQFLIQYYNGEERAKGNILERFSAQQFPDLHSELNLSSLELGDSALYFCASSATGTGEPGELFFGEGSRLTVL.

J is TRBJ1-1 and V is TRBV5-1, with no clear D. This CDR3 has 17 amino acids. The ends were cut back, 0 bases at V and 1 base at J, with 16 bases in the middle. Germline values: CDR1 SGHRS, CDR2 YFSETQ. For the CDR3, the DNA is TGCGCCAGCAGCTTGGAGGCCGGAACAAGTGAGAACACTGAAGCTTTCTTT. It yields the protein CASSLEAGTSENTEAFF.

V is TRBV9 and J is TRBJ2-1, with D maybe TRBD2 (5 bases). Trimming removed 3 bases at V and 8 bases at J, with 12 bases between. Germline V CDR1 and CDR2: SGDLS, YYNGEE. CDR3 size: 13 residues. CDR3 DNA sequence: TGTGCCAGCAGCGGCGGGTCTCTGGATGAGCAGTTCTTC. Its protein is CASSGGSLDEQFF.